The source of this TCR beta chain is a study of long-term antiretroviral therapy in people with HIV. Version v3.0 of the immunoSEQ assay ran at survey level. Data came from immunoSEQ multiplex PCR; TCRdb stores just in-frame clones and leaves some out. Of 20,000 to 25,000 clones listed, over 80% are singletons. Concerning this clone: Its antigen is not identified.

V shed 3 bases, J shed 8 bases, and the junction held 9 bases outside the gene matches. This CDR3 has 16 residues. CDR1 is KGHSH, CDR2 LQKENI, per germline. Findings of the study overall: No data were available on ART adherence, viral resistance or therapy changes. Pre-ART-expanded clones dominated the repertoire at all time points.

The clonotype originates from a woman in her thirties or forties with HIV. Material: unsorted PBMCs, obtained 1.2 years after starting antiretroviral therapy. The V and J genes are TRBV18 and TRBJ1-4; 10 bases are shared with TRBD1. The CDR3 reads CASSPVRDRGNEKLFF. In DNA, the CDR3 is TGTGCCAGCTCACCCGTCCGGGACAGGGGTAACGAAAAACTGTTTTTT.